The clone carrying this TCR beta chain showed up just a few times. What it binds is not known. The record originates from a study of T cell repertoires in cytomegalovirus infection. TCRdb redid the calling of the reads with MiXCR, one entry per CDR3 protein. The data show roughly 500,000 distinct CDR3 sequences, more than 40% seen once. Losses at the gene ends were 2 bases for V and 4 bases for J; bases not matched to a gene: 8. The CDR3 has 16 residues. CDR1 and CDR2 (germline): SGHDT, YYEEEE. Sequenced material: cultured PBMCs, taken from culture after CMV antigen stimulation. The chain uses TRBV5-6 and TRBJ2-3, with 9 bases matching TRBD2. The clonotype comes from a human donor in good health (CMV status not recorded). Some clones in this sample may be carry-over from other donors' samples. This chain's CDR3 is CASSFRLAGVPDTQYF. CDR3 coding DNA: TGTGCCAGCAGCTTCAGGTTAGCGGGAGTTCCAGATACGCAGTATTTT.